This TCR beta chain was obtained from a study of T cell responses to AZD1222 COVID-19 vaccine. Overall study context: Analysis merged second doses at about 4 or about 12 weeks.

The germline CDR1 and CDR2 sequences are SGHTA and FQGNSA. The CDR3 length is 12 residues. The germline V and J ends were trimmed by 3 bases and 7 bases, with 7 bases remaining between them. Findings and caveats of the study: Unmutated variant regions reportedly attract nearly half of all spike-specific TCRs. Only 5 or 6 AZD1222 recipients tested seropositive at baseline. Vaccine-associated CD4 TCRs ranged over spike, dominating at 160-218 and 743-854.

This clone has just one count. The target antigen is unknown. TCRdb keeps only in-frame clones here, not all; method: immunoSEQ multiplex PCR. The sample shows 130,000 or so clones, roughly 92% of them seen only once. The clonotype was recovered from an adult in good health. The V and J genes are TRBV7-2 and TRBJ1-5, with no clear D. The material was peripheral blood, obtained on day 0 of AZD1222 vaccination. The DNA for the CDR3 is TGTGCCAGCAGCTTGCCCTCCCAGCCCCAGCATTTT. Translation gives CASSLPSQPQHF.